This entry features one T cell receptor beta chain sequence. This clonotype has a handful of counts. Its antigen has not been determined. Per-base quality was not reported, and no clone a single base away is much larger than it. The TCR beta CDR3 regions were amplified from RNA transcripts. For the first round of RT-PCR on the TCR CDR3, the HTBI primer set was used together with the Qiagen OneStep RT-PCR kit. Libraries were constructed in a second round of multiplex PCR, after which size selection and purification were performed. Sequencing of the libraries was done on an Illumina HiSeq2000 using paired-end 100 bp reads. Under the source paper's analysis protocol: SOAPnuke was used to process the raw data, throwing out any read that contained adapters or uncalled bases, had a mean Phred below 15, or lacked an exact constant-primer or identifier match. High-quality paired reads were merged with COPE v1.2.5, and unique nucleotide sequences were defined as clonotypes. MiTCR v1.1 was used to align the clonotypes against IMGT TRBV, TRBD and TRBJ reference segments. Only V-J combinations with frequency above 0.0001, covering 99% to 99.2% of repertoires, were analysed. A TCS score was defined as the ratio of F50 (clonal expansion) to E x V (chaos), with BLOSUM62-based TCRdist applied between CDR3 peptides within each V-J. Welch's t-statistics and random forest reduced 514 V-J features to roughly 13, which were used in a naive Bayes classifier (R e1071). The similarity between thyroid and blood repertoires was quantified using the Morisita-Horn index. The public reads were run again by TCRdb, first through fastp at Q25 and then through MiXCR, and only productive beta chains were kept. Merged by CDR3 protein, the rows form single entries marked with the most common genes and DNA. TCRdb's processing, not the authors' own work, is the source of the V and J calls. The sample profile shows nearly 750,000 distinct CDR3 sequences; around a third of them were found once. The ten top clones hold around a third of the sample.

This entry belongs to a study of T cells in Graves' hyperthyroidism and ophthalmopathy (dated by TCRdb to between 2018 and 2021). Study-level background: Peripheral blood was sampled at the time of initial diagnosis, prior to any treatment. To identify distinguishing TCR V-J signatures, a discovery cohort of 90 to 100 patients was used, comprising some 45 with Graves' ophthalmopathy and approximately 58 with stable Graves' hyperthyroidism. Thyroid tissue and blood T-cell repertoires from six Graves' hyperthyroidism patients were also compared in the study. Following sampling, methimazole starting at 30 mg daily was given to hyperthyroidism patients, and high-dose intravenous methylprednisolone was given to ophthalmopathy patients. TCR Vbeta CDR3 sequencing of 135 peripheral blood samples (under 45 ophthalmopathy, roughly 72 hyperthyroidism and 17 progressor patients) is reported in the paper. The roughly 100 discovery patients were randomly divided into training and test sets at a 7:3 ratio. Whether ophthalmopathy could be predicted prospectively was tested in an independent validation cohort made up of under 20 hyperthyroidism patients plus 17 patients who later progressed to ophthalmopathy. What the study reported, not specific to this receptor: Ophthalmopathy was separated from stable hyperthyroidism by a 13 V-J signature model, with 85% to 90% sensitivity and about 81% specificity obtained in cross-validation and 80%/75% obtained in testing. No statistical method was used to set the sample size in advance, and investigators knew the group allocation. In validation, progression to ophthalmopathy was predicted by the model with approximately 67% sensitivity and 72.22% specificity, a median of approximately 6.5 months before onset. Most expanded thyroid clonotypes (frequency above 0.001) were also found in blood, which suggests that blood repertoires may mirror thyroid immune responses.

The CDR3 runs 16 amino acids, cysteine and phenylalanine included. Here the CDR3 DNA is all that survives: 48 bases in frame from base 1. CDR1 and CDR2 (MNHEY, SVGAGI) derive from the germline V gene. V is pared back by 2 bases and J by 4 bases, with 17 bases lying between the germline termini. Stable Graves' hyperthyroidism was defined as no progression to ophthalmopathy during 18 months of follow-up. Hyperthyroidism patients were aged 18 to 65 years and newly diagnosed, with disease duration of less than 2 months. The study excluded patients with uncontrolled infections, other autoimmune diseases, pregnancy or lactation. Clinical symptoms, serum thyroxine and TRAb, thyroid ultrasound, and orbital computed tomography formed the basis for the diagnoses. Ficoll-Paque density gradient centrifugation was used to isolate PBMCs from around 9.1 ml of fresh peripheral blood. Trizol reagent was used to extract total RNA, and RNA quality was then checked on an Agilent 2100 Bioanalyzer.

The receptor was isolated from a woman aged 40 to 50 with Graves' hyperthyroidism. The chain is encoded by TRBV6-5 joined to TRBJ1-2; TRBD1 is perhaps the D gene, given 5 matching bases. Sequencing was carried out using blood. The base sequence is TGTGCCAGCAGTTACCAGCGGGACGCCGTTTTCTATGGCTACACCTTC. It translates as CASSYQRDAVFYGYTF.